This is a list of T cell receptor beta chains from one sample in a study of long-term antiretroviral therapy in people with HIV. Method: immunoSEQ multiplex PCR; TCRdb's copy keeps in-frame clones and lacks some. The sample has 15,000 to 20,000 clones, 75% to 85% seen once; the top ten hold around 8.2%. The input for sequencing was unsorted PBMCs, taken 0.3 years after starting antiretroviral therapy. Receptor source: a man younger than 35 with HIV. The CDR3 runs from the conserved cysteine through the conserved F or W. A D gene is named only where the DNA matches it firmly. A clone size is listed for some rows: how often the clone was seen (once, few, many), or a class if it is expanded.

D | J | size | V | DNA | CDR3
- | TRBJ2-1 | - | TRBV18 | TGTGCCAGCTCAATCGCCGGGGGTGAGCAGTTCTTC | CASSIAGGEQFF
- | TRBJ1-1 | - | TRBV5-5 | TGTGCCAGCAGCTTTGGGGAGCCCTGGGCTTTCTTT | CASSFGEPWAFF
TRBD2 | TRBJ2-5 | - | TRBV7-2 | TGTGCCAGCAGCTTAGACCTAGCGGGGGGGTTGGAGACCCAGTACTTC | CASSLDLAGGLETQYF
- | TRBJ2-7 | - | TRBV28 | TGTGCCAGCAGGGGCTACTACGAGCAGTACTTC | CASRGYYEQYF
- | TRBJ2-5 | - | TRBV18 | TGTGCCAGCTCACCAAGGGGTCAAGAGACCCAGTACTTC | CASSPRGQETQYF
- | TRBJ1-1 | once | TRBV27 | TGTGCCAGCAGTAAACAACACGGTATGACCACTGAAGCTTTCTTT | CASSKQHGMTTEAFF
TRBD1 | TRBJ1-1 | - | TRBV28 | TGTGCCAGCAGTTTGTTCGGACAGGGAGGGGATAACACTGAAGCTTTCTTT | CASSLFGQGGDNTEAFF
TRBD2 | TRBJ2-7 | - | TRBV18 | TGTGCCAGCTCACCGGCACTAGCGGGGCCCTCCTACGAGCAGTACTTC | CASSPALAGPSYEQYF
TRBD2 | TRBJ2-3 | - | TRBV7-6 | TGTGCCAGCAGCTTATTCCTAGCGGCCACAGATACGCAGTATTTT | CASSLFLAATDTQYF
TRBD1 | TRBJ1-2 | - | TRBV9 | TGTGCCAGCAGCGTAGAGAGTACGGGACAGTCGCGCCTGGGAGGCTACACCTTC | CASSVESTGQSRLGGYTF
- | TRBJ2-7 | - | TRBV7-6 | TGTGCCAGCAGCTTCCATACAGGAATAACCTACGAGCAGTACTTC | CASSFHTGITYEQYF
- | TRBJ1-1 | - | TRBV7-9 | TGTGCCAGCAGCTTAGGTCCGTCGGCAGGGTATGGCACTGAAGCTTTCTTT | CASSLGPSAGYGTEAFF
TRBD1 | TRBJ2-7 | medium-sized | TRBV5-1 | TGCGCCAGCAGCTTGGAGACAGGGGACGAGCAGTACTTC | CASSLETGDEQYF
TRBD2 | TRBJ2-3 | - | TRBV7-8 | TGTGCCAGCAGCTTACTTGCAGTACCGAGCGGGGGCCCCACAGATACGCAGTATTTT | CASSLLAVPSGGPTDTQYF
- | TRBJ1-2 | - | TRBV11-2 | TGTGCCAGCAGCTTAGACCTGGGGGCGGATGGCTACACCTTC | CASSLDLGADGYTF
- | TRBJ2-1 | - | TRBV6-5 | TGTGCCAGCAGCCAATCCGGGGCAGGGAATGAGCAGTTCTTC | CASSQSGAGNEQFF
TRBD1 | TRBJ2-7 | - | TRBV7-8 | TGTGCCAGCAGCTTACCGGGACAGCCTATTTTTTCCTACGAGCAGTACTTC | CASSLPGQPIFSYEQYF
- | TRBJ2-7 | - | TRBV18 | TGTGCCAGCTCACCCTCCACCCGACGAGCGCTCCACGAGCAGTACTTC | CASSPSTRRALHEQYF
- | TRBJ1-5 | - | TRBV28 | TGTGCCAGCAGTTTGGCACAGGGTTCGGGTCAGCCCCAGCATTTT | CASSLAQGSGQPQHF
- | TRBJ2-1 | - | TRBV19 | TGTGCCAGTATACTCGTCCTATACAATGAGCAGTTCTTC | CASILVLYNEQFF
- | TRBJ1-6 | - | TRBV6-6 | TGTGCCAGCAGTTATATCAGTGCGGCACCCCTCCACTTT | CASSYISAAPLHF
TRBD1 | TRBJ2-7 | - | TRBV5-6 | TGTGCCAGCAGCGGGGACAGTTCCTACGAGCAGTACTTC | CASSGDSSYEQYF
- | TRBJ1-1 | - | TRBV5-1 | TGCGCCAGCAGGAGAGGTCTGACTGAAGCTTTCTTT | CASRRGLTEAFF
TRBD1 | TRBJ1-2 | - | TRBV25-1 | TGTGCCAGCAGTGACGCCGGGACAGCCCCCGGTGGCTACACCTTC | CASSDAGTAPGGYTF
- | TRBJ1-4 | - | TRBV21-1 | TGTGCCAGCAGCAAAGATGAAAAACTGTTTTTT | CASSKDEKLFF
- | TRBJ1-5 | - | TRBV4-1 | TGCGCCAGCAGCCAAGAAGCGGGGGGCAATCAGCCCCAGCATTTT | CASSQEAGGNQPQHF
- | TRBJ2-5 | - | TRBV7-3 | TGTGCCAGCAGCTTAAGGGCGGGGCTAGCCCGGGAGACCCAGTACTTC | CASSLRAGLARETQYF
- | TRBJ1-2 | - | TRBV19 | TGTGCCAGTAGTATTTCAGCAGGAGACTATGGCTACACCTTC | CASSISAGDYGYTF
- | TRBJ1-4 | - | TRBV28 | TGTGCCAGCAGCGGAAGGTTGGTTGAAAAACTGTTTTTT | CASSGRLVEKLFF
TRBD1 | TRBJ2-5 | few | TRBV6-6 | TGTGCCAGCAGTTATGGGACAGGGAGTCGGCAAGAGACCCAGTACTTC | CASSYGTGSRQETQYF